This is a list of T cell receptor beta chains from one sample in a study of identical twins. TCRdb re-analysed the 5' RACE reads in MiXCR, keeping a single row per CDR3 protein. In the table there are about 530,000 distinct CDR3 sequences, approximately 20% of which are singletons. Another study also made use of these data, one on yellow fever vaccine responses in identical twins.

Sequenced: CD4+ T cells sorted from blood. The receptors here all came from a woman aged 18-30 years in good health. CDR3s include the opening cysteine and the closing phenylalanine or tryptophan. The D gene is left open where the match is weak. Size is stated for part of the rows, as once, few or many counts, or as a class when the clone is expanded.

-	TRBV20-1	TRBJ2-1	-	CSARDWGGPNEQFF	TGCAGTGCTAGAGATTGGGGGGGGCCCAATGAGCAGTTCTTC
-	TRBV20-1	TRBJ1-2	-	CSASPGGNYGYTF	TGCAGTGCTAGCCCCGGGGGCAACTATGGCTACACCTTC
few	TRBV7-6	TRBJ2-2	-	CASSIQAAGELFF	TGTGCCAGCAGCATACAAGCGGCCGGGGAGCTGTTTTTT
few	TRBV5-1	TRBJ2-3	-	CASSPGLRTDTQYF	TGCGCCAGCAGCCCGGGACTTCGCACAGATACGCAGTATTTT
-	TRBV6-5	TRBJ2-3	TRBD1	CASSLGQGTGTQYF	TGTGCCAGCAGTTTGGGACAGGGTACCGGTACGCAGTATTTT
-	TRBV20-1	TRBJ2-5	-	CSARDGKEQETQYF	TGCAGTGCTAGAGATGGAAAGGAACAAGAGACCCAGTACTTC
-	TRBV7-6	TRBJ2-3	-	CASSLAPSSDTQYF	TGTGCCAGCAGCTTGGCCCCCTCTAGTGATACGCAGTATTTT
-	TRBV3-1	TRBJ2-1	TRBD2	CASSHSGGSNEQFF	TGTGCCAGCAGTCATAGCGGGGGGTCCAATGAGCAGTTCTTC
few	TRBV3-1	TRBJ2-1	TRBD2	CASSQSGARDEQFF	TGTGCCAGCAGCCAAAGCGGGGCAAGGGATGAGCAGTTCTTC
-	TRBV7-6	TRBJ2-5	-	CASSASGTVETQYF	TGTGCCAGCAGCGCCTCTGGGACGGTGGAGACCCAGTACTTC
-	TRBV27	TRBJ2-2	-	CASSPRPIGELFF	TGTGCCAGCAGTCCCCGACCCATCGGGGAGCTGTTTTTT
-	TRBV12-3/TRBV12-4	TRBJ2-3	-	CASNAPLDTQYF	TGTGCCAGCAACGCACCACTAGATACGCAGTATTTT
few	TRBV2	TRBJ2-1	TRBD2	CASSYTSGGNEQFF	TGTGCCAGCAGTTATACTAGCGGGGGCAATGAGCAGTTCTTC
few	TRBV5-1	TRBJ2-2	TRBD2	CASSRALLAGDRRNTGELFF	TGCGCCAGCAGCCGCGCCCTACTAGCGGGAGACAGGAGGAACACCGGGGAGCTGTTTTTT
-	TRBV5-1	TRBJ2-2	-	CASSLVSENTGELFF	TGCGCCAGCAGCTTGGTGTCAGAAAACACCGGGGAGCTGTTTTTT
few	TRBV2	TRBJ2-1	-	CASSEVPLAEQFF	TGTGCCAGCAGTGAAGTACCGTTGGCTGAGCAGTTCTTC
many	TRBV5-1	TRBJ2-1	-	CASSFDNEQFF	TGCGCCAGCAGCTTCGACAATGAGCAGTTCTTC
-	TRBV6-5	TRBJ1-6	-	CASSYGVSPLHF	TGTGCCAGCAGTTATGGGGTTTCACCCCTCCACTTT
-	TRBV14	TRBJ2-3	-	CASSPGYGPSGTQYF	TGTGCCAGCAGCCCCGGTTATGGCCCCTCGGGTACGCAGTATTTT
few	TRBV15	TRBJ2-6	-	CATAVMVGANVLTF	TGTGCCACCGCAGTCATGGTCGGGGCCAACGTCCTGACTTTC
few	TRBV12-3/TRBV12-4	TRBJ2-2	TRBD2	CASSYEREATGELFF	TGTGCCAGCAGTTACGAGCGGGAGGCGACCGGGGAGCTGTTTTTT
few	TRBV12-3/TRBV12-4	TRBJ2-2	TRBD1	CASSPRARGPGELFF	TGTGCCAGCAGTCCCCGGGCCAGGGGGCCCGGGGAGCTGTTTTTT
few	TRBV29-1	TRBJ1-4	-	CSGWRGEKLFF	TGCAGCGGTTGGCGCGGTGAAAAACTGTTTTTT
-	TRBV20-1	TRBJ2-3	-	CSASSPGESSTDTQYF	TGCAGTGCTAGTTCCCCGGGAGAATCGAGCACAGATACGCAGTATTTT
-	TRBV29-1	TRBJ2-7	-	CSVEDEWGPYEQYF	TGCAGCGTTGAAGATGAGTGGGGGCCCTACGAGCAGTACTTC
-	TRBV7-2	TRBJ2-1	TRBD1	CASSLGGGQGHEQFF	TGTGCCAGCAGCTTAGGAGGGGGACAGGGCCATGAGCAGTTCTTC
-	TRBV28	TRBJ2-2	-	CASKGGRGTGELFF	TGTGCCAGCAAAGGGGGGCGCGGCACCGGGGAGCTGTTTTTT
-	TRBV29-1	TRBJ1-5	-	CSVAGNSNQPQHF	TGCAGCGTTGCAGGGAATAGCAATCAGCCCCAGCATTTT
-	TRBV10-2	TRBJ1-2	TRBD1	CASSRQGFDGYTF	TGCGCCAGCAGTCGACAGGGATTTGATGGCTACACCTTC
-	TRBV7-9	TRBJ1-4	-	CASTDTATNEKLFF	TGTGCCAGCACCGATACTGCAACTAATGAAAAACTGTTTTTT
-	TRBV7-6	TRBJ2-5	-	CASSLARTSTETQYF	TGTGCCAGCAGCTTAGCGCGAACAAGCACGGAGACCCAGTACTTC
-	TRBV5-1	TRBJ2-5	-	CASSGPRPLQETQYF	TGCGCCAGCAGCGGACCGAGGCCCCTCCAAGAGACCCAGTACTTC